These 20 T cell receptor beta chains were sequenced from one sample in a study of shared clonotypes between healthy human individuals (dated by TCRdb to 2020 to 2022). Receptor libraries were prepared by the immunoSEQ multiplex PCR assay. This immuneACCESS table, as held by TCRdb, lists in-frame sequences with V and J called but not all clones. Of the missing ones, under half trace to an unresolved V gene in checked studies; the others have no known cause. The sample table holds 1,400,000 or so clones, of which less than 99% were seen once. The ten largest clonotypes hold approximately 0.4% of the sample. The sequenced sample consisted of naive CD4+ T cells sorted from blood. The cell subset or site tag for this specimen amounts to: CD45RA+ positively selected. The receptors originated from a man aged 25-40 years in good health.

The genes are TRBV11-2 and TRBJ2-3, with D unresolved. Per the germline V gene, CDR1 is SGHAT and CDR2 is FQNNGV. Trimming removed 2 bases at V and 2 bases at J, with 11 bases between. This CDR3 has 15 residues. The chain's CDR3 is CASSLTALNTDTQYF. Here the CDR3 DNA reads TGTGCCAGCAGCTTAACCGCCTTAAACACAGATACGCAGTATTTT.

The chain joins TRBV18 to TRBJ1-2; D gene uncertain. Germline loops: CDR1 KGHSH, CDR2 LQKENI. The CDR3 runs 15 residues. V lost 2 bases and J lost 2, with 12 bases in between. DNA for the CDR3: TGTGCCAGCTCACCAGCTTTAGAAAGGAACTATGGCTACACCTTC. Protein: CASSPALERNYGYTF. Filled out from reference TRBV18 and TRBJ1-2, the complete variable domain reads NAGVMQNPRHLVRRRGQEARLRCSPMKGHSHVYWYRQLPEEGLKFMVYLQKENIIDESGMPKERFSAEFPKEGPSILRIQQVVRGDSAAYFCASSPALERNYGYTFGSGTRLTVV.

The chain joins TRBV10-3 to TRBJ2-7; 12 bases align to TRBD2. The CDR3 runs to 14 residues. Germline CDR1 is ENHRY and CDR2 is SYGVKD. After removal of 4 bases from V and 5 bases from J, the junction contained 3 bases not matched to a gene. Here the CDR3 reads CAISGLAGENEQYF. CDR3 DNA sequence: TGTGCCATCAGTGGACTAGCGGGAGAAAACGAGCAGTACTTC.

This sequence joins TRBV27 and TRBJ2-3; a weak D match, TRBD1 (5 bases). The germline V gene encodes CDR1 MNHEY and CDR2 SMNVEV (reference sequence). This CDR3 comprises 15 residues. V dropped 5 bases and J dropped 0 bases, with 12 bases sitting between them. The CDR3 sequence is CASSPYRLSTDTQYF. CDR3 bases: TGTGCCAGCAGTCCCTACAGGCTCAGCACAGATACGCAGTATTTT.

The count of this clone is one. Other DNA sequences in the sample encode the same CDR3. The chain carries TRBV5-1 and TRBJ2-1; 7 bases align to TRBD2. The CDR3 consists of 15 residues. The J segment lost 4 bases and the V segment lost 0 bases, leaving 4 bases of the junction unmatched. The germline CDR1 and CDR2 sequences are SGHRS and YFSETQ. In DNA form, the CDR3 reads TGCGCCAGCAGCTTGGGTGCGGGAGTGTACAATGAGCAGTTCTTC. Translation gives CASSLGAGVYNEQFF.

V usage is TRBV6-6 and J usage is TRBJ1-5; D is unresolved. CDR3 length: 15 amino acids. Germline V gene sequence: CDR1 MNHNY, CDR2 SVGAGI (reference sequence). Trimming took 0 bases from V and 5 from J, leaving 11 bases between them. This CDR3 is CASSYSTLLDQPQHF. DNA of the CDR3: TGTGCCAGCAGTTACTCGACTCTCCTCGATCAGCCCCAGCATTTT.

CDR3 DNA: TGTGCCAGCTCACTGAGTGACAGCAGCGTTGAAGCTTTCTTT. It yields the protein CASSLSDSSVEAFF. The V gene is TRBV18, the J gene TRBJ1-1; possible D gene TRBD1, 5 bases. CDR1 is KGHSH, CDR2 LQKENI, per germline. The CDR3 length is 14 residues. Trimming took 4 bases from V and 7 from J, leaving 16 bases between them.

This clone has just one count. J is TRBJ2-3 and V is TRBV4-3; 10 positions agree with TRBD2. With V trimmed by 2 bases and J by 4 bases, 6 bases remained unmatched. The CDR3 length is 16 residues. Per the germline V gene, CDR1 is LGHNA and CDR2 is YSLEER. The CDR3: CASSQRASGSADTQYF. The CDR3 DNA reads as TGCGCCAGCAGCCAAAGGGCTAGCGGGAGCGCAGATACGCAGTATTTT.

This chain connects TRBV7-2 to TRBJ1-2; D is possibly TRBD1 (5 bases). Germline loops: CDR1 SGHTA, CDR2 FQGNSA. The CDR3 extends over 12 amino acids. Between the trimmed V and J ends, which lost 6 bases and 5 bases, there was a span of 10 bases. Here the CDR3 reads CASSPRAYGYTF. CDR3 DNA sequence: TGTGCCAGCAGTCCCAGGGCTTATGGCTACACCTTC.

This sequence joins TRBV14 and TRBJ2-1, with D tentatively TRBD1 or TRBD2 (6 bases each). V was clipped by 4 bases and J by 10 bases, with 26 bases between them. From germline, CDR1 is SGHDN and CDR2 FVKESK. There are 17 residues in the CDR3. The CDR3 sequence: CASSLKGGLTHLREQFF. The CDR3 region has the DNA TGTGCCAGCAGCCTAAAGGGGGGCCTGACCCACTTAAGGGAGCAGTTCTTC.

This clone was recorded once. The chain joins TRBV7-6 to TRBJ2-1; 9 nucleotides match TRBD2. This CDR3 has 17 residues. V lost 1 base and J lost 7; bases outside the gene matches: 11. Looked up from germline, CDR1 is SGHVS and CDR2 is FNYEAQ. In DNA form, the CDR3 reads TGTGCCAGCAGCTTAGAGGTCGTTGTTAGCGGGAGTAATGAGCAGTTCTTC. Its translation: CASSLEVVVSGSNEQFF. The full variable domain, with the rest looked up from reference TRBV7-6 and TRBJ2-1, is GAGVSQSPRYKVTKRGQDVALRCDPISGHVSLYWYRQALGQGPEFLTYFNYEAQQDKSGLPNDRFSAERPEGSISTLTIQRTEQRDSAMYRCASSLEVVVSGSNEQFFGPGTRLTVL.

Details on this clone: Other DNA sequences in the sample encode the same CDR3. The V and J genes are TRBV7-9 and TRBJ2-2; TRBD2 aligns across 7 bases. In germline, CDR1 is SEHNR, CDR2 FQNEAQ (reference sequence). Trimming at V came to 3 bases and at J to 4 bases, leaving 2 bases not matched to a gene. The CDR3 has 14 residues. The CDR3 reads CASSLRELTGELFF. The CDR3 DNA follows: TGTGCCAGCAGCTTGCGGGAGCTCACCGGGGAGCTGTTTTTT.

V is TRBV5-5 and J is TRBJ2-3; D might be TRBD1 (6 bases). Germline values: CDR1 SGHKS, CDR2 YYEKEE (reference sequence). V lost 4 bases and J 3 bases, leaving 15 bases between the germline ends. CDR3 length: 15 residues. CDR3 sequence reads: CASSRGTPSTDTQYF. CDR3 DNA sequence: TGTGCCAGCAGCCGAGGGACACCTTCGACAGATACGCAGTATTTT.

This chain uses TRBV4-1 with TRBJ1-1; D is perhaps TRBD1 (6 bases). V lost 1 base, J lost 3 bases, and 9 bases lay in between. The length of the CDR3 is 14 residues. Germline V CDR1 and CDR2: MGHRA, YSYEKL. In nucleotides, the CDR3 is TGCGCCAGCAGCCAAGTGTACAGGGACACTGAAGCTTTCTTT. It translates to CASSQVYRDTEAFF.

Remarks on this clone: The same CDR3 arises from other DNA sequences in this sample as well. The chain joins TRBV28 to TRBJ2-7; tentatively, D is TRBD1 or TRBD2 (6 bases each). Trimming pared 9 bases from V and 0 bases from J, leaving 12 bases between. The CDR3 length is 13 residues. The germline CDR1 and CDR2 sequences are MDHEN and SYDVKM. The CDR3 coding sequence is TGTGCCAGTGGAGGGGGAGGCTCCTACGAGCAGTACTTC. Translated: CASGGGGSYEQYF. Using reference TRBV28 and TRBJ2-7 for the parts outside the CDR3, the full variable domain is DVKVTQSSRYLVKRTGEKVFLECVQDMDHENMFWYRQDPGLGLRLIYFSYDVKMKEKGDIPEGYSVSREKKERFSLILESASTNQTSMYLCASGGGGSYEQYFGPGTRLTVT.

The rearrangement links TRBV5-6 to TRBJ1-1, with 8 bases that match TRBD1. CDR3 size: 14 residues. Trimming took 4 bases from V and 5 from J; bases not matched to a gene: 7. Germline V gives CDR1 SGHDT, CDR2 YYEEEE. The CDR3 loop is CASSGTGGNTEAFF. DNA for the CDR3: TGTGCCAGCAGCGGAACAGGGGGGAATACTGAAGCTTTCTTT.

The chain uses TRBV6-5 and TRBJ1-2; 9 nucleotides align to TRBD1. The germline V gene has CDR1 MNHEY and CDR2 SVGAGI. This CDR3 spans 14 amino acids. Unmatched junction bases numbered 8, after V lost 6 bases and J lost 6 bases. DNA for the CDR3: TGTGCCAGCAGCAGGGACAGGGTAATTAATGGCTACACCTTC. Translation gives CASSRDRVINGYTF.

The chain employs TRBV7-9 and TRBJ2-7, with TRBD2 matching over 8 bases. CDR1 SEHNR and CDR2 FQNEAQ come from the germline V gene (reference sequence). V gave up 0 bases and J gave up 2 bases; unmatched junction bases: 6. This CDR3 is built from 16 residues. The CDR3 sequence: CASSLAAGGRTYEQYF. CDR3 nucleotides: TGTGCCAGCAGCTTAGCGGCTGGCGGGAGGACCTACGAGCAGTACTTC.

The chain is built from TRBV14 and TRBJ2-7, with TRBD2 identical over 12 bases. The CDR3 has 14 amino acids. Unmatched junction bases numbered 6, after V lost 3 bases and J lost 9 bases. Germline V CDR1 and CDR2: SGHDN, FVKESK. In DNA form, the CDR3 reads TGTGCCAGCAGCCATCGGACTAGCGGGAAACCGCAGTACTTC. This codes for CASSHRTSGKPQYF.

This rearrangement joins TRBV5-1 to TRBJ1-5, with a weak D call TRBD1 (6 bases). The CDR3 is 13 amino acids. With 0 bases removed from V and 8 bases from J, the gap between germline ends came to 9 bases. Per the germline V gene, CDR1 is SGHRS and CDR2 is YFSETQ. The CDR3 here is CASSLGQDKPQHF. In DNA form, the CDR3 reads TGCGCCAGCAGCTTGGGACAGGACAAGCCCCAGCATTTT.